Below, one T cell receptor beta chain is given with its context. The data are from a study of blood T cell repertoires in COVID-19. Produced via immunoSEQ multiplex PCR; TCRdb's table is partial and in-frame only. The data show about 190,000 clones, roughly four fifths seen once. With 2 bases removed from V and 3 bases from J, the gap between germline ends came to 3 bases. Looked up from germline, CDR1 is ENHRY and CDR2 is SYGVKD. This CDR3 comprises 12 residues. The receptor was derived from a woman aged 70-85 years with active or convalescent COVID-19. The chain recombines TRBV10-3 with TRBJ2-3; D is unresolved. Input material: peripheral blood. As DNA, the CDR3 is TGTGCCATCAGTGAGCGGACAGATACGCAGTATTTT. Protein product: CAISERTDTQYF.